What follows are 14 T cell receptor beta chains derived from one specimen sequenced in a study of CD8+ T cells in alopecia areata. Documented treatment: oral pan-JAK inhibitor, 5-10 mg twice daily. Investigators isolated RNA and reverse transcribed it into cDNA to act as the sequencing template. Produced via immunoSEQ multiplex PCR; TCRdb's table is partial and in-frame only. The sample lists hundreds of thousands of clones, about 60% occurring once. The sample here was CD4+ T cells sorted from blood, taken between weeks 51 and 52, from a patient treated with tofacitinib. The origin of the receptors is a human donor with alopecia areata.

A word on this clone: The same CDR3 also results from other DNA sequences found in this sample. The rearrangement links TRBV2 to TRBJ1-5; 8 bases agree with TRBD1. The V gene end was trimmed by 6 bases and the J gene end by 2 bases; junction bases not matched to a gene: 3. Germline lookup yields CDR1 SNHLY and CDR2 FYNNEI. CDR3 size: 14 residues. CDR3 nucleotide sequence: TGTGCCAGCAGCCTGGACAGGGGCAATCAGCCCCAGCATTTT. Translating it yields CASSLDRGNQPQHF.

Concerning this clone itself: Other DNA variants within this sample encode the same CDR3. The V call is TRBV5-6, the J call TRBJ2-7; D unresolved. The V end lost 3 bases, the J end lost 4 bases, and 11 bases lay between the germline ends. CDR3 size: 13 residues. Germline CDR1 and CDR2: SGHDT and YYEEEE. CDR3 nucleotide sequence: TGTGCCAGCAGCTCAGGACCAACTTACGAGCAGTACTTC. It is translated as CASSSGPTYEQYF.

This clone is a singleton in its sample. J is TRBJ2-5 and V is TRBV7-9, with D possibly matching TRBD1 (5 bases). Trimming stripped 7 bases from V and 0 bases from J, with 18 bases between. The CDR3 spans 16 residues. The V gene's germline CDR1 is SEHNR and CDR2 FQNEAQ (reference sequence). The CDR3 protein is CASTQGATLYQETQYF. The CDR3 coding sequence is TGTGCCAGCACCCAAGGGGCGACTCTTTACCAAGAGACCCAGTACTTC.

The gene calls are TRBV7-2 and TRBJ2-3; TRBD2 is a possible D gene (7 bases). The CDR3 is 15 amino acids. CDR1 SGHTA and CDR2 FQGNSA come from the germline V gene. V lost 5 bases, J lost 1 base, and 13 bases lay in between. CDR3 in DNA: TGTGCCAGCAGCCCCGCGGGGGCGGGCACAGATACGCAGTATTTT. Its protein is CASSPAGAGTDTQYF.

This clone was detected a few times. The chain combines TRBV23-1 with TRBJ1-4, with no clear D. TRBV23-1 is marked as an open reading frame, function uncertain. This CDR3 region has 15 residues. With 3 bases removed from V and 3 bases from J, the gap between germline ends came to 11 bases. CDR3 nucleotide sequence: TGCGCCAGCAGTCAGGGATCCCCTTCTAATGAAAAACTGTTTTTT. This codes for CASSQGSPSNEKLFF.

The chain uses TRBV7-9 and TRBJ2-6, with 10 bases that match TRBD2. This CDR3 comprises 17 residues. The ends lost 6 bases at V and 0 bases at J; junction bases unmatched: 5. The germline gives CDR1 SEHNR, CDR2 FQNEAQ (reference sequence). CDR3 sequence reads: CASRRTSGSSGANVLTF. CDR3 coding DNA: TGTGCCAGCAGGCGGACTAGCGGAAGCTCTGGGGCCAACGTCCTGACTTTC.

In DNA, the CDR3 is TGTGCCAGCAGGGGGGAAGGACAGGGCAGCACCGGGGAGCTGTTTTTT. Residues: CASRGEGQGSTGELFF. The chain uses TRBV2 and TRBJ2-2, with 8 bases fitting TRBD1. The J segment lost 4 bases and the V segment lost 6 bases, leaving 10 bases of the junction unmatched. This CDR3 contains 16 residues. CDR1 SNHLY and CDR2 FYNNEI come from the germline V gene.

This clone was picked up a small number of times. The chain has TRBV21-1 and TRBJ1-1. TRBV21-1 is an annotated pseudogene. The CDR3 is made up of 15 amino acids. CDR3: CASSKERGEGTEAFF. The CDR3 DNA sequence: TGTGCCAGCAGCAAAGAGAGGGGAGAAGGCACTGAAGCTTTCTTT.

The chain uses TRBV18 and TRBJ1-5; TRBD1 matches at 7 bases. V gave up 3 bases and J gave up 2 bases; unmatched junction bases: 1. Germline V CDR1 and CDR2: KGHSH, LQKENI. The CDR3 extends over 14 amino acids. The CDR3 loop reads CASSPQGGNQPQHF. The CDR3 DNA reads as TGTGCCAGCTCACCTCAGGGGGGCAATCAGCCCCAGCATTTT.

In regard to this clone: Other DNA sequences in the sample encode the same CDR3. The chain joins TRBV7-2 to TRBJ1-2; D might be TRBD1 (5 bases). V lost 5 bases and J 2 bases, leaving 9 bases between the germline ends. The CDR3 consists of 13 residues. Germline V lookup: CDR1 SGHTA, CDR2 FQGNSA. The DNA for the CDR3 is TGTGCCAGCAGCCCTGACAGAAACTATGGCTACACCTTC. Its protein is CASSPDRNYGYTF.

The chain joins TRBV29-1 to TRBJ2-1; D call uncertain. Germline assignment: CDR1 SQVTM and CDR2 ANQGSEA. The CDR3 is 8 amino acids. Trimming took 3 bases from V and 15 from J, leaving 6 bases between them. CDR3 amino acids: CSVDGSFF. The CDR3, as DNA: TGCAGCGTTGATGGGTCGTTCTTC.

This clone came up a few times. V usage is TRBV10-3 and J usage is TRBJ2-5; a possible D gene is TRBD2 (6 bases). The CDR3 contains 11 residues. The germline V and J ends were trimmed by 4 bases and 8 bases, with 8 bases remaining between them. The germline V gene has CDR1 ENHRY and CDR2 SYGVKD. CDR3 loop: CAISVRGTQYF. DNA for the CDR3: TGTGCCATCAGTGTGCGGGGTACCCAGTACTTC.

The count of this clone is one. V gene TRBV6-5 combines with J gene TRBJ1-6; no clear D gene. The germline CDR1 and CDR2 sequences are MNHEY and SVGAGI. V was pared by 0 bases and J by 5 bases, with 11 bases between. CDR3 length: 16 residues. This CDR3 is CASSYSWAADNSPLHF. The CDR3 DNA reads TGTGCCAGCAGTTACTCTTGGGCAGCAGATAATTCACCCCTCCACTTT.

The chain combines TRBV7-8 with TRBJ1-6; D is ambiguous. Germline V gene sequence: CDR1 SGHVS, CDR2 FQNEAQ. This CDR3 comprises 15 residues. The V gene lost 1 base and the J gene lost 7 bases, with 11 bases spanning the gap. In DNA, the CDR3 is TGTGCCAGCAGCTTAGTTCGGCTGATCAATTCACCCCTCCACTTT. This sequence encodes CASSLVRLINSPLHF. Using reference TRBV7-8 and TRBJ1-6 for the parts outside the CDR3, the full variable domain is GAGVSQSPRYKVAKRGQDVALRCDPISGHVSLFWYQQALGQGPEFLTYFQNEAQLDKSGLPSDRFFAERPEGSVSTLKIQRTQQEDSAVYLCASSLVRLINSPLHFGNGTRLTVT.